A selection of T cell receptor beta chains follows, all from one sample in a study of control samples from healthy donors and cancer patients. This table comes from immunoSEQ multiplex PCR, and its TCRdb copy is limited to in-frame clones, with some not included. The repertoire holds 130,000 or so clones, with roughly 94% as singletons. Input material: PBMCs. The receptors originated from a man aged 60 to 69 with colorectal cancer. The CDR3 runs from the conserved cysteine through the conserved F or W. The D gene is left open where the match is weak. Clone size is given for some rows only: seen once, a few or many times, or a class if the clone is expanded.

j_call d_call clone_size v_call cdr3_nt cdr3_aa
TRBJ1-2 TRBD1 - TRBV6-1 TGTGCCAGCAGTGATCTCACAGGGGGCAATGGCTACACCTTC CASSDLTGGNGYTF
TRBJ2-5 - - TRBV19 TGTGCCAGTAGAGGGTCGCCGCAAGAGACCCAGTACTTC CASRGSPQETQYF
TRBJ2-5 - - TRBV7-8 TGTGCCAGCAGCCCCCAGGGACCCGAGGGGACCCAGTACTTC CASSPQGPEGTQYF
TRBJ2-7 - - TRBV30 TGTGCCTGGAGTGTTTCCTACGAGCAGTACTTC CAWSVSYEQYF
TRBJ2-1 - - TRBV5-4 TGTGCCAGCAGCTTTCACAATGAGCAGTTCTTC CASSFHNEQFF
TRBJ1-2 TRBD1 - TRBV5-1 TGCGCCAGCAGCTTGATTGGGACAGGGGGCCTCTACACCTTC CASSLIGTGGLYTF
TRBJ2-2 - - TRBV6-5 TGTGCCAGCACGGCGGGGGCCACCGGGGAGCTGTTTTTT CASTAGATGELFF
TRBJ1-3 - - TRBV30 TGTGCCTGGAGTGTACTATTGGTGGGGCAGGGGTCGGGAAACACCATATATTTT CAWSVLLVGQGSGNTIYF
TRBJ2-7 TRBD1 - TRBV30 TGTGCCTGGAGTGAAGGGACAGGGATTTACGAGCAGTACTTC CAWSEGTGIYEQYF
TRBJ2-1 - - TRBV11-2 TGTGCCAGCAGCTTAGCAACCGGTGAGCAGTTCTTC CASSLATGEQFF
TRBJ2-7 - - TRBV4-1 TGCGCCAGCAGCCAAGGCGGTTTTGTGAGGGGGGGGTACGAGCAGTACTTC CASSQGGFVRGGYEQYF
TRBJ2-7 - - TRBV12-3/TRBV12-4 TGTGCCAGCAGTTCCCCCTACGAGCAGTACTTC CASSSPYEQYF
TRBJ2-5 TRBD2 - TRBV30 TGTGCCTGGGCGGTGTGGCGGGGGTCGGGCGAGACCCAGTACTTC CAWAVWRGSGETQYF
TRBJ1-1 TRBD1 - TRBV19 TGTGCCAGTAGTAGCCCTAGCCAGGGGGACACTGAAGCTTTCTTT CASSSPSQGDTEAFF
TRBJ2-3 TRBD1 - TRBV4-3 TGCGCCAGCAGCTACACGTACAGGGGTACTACGACAGATACGCAGTATTTT CASSYTYRGTTTDTQYF
TRBJ1-2 - - TRBV9 TGTGCCAGCAGTCAAGGCCAGCCAATCAACTATGGCTACACCTTC CASSQGQPINYGYTF
TRBJ2-7 TRBD2 - TRBV6-1 TGTGCCAGCAGTGAAGCGGGGAGGGGCCTCCACGAGCAGTACTTC CASSEAGRGLHEQYF
TRBJ2-5 TRBD2 - TRBV10-2 TGCGCCAGCAGTGAGTCGCGGGGGACTAGAGAAGAGACCCAGTACTTC CASSESRGTREETQYF
TRBJ1-2 TRBD1 few TRBV30 TGTGCCTGGAGTGGGACAGGCGCTAGCTACACCTTC CAWSGTGASYTF
TRBJ2-1 - - TRBV19 TGTGCCAGTCTCGGAGACCCCTACAATGAGCAGTTCTTC CASLGDPYNEQFF
TRBJ1-2 - - TRBV24-1 TGTGCCACCAGTGATTCTTCAGGGATTTGGGGCTACACCTTC CATSDSSGIWGYTF
TRBJ1-1 - once TRBV6-5 TGTGCCAGCAGCAACGTCGTCCACACTGAAGCTTTCTTT CASSNVVHTEAFF
TRBJ1-6 - - TRBV10-3 TGTGCCATCAGCCCTGAGACAGAGGGCCTCAGTCAGTTGAATTCACCCCTCCACTTT CAISPETEGLSQLNSPLHF
TRBJ1-1 TRBD1 - TRBV2 TGTGCCAGCGGGAATTCGGCAGGGGGATCGAGGACTGAAGCTTTCTTT CASGNSAGGSRTEAFF
TRBJ2-3 TRBD1 - TRBV4-1 TGCGCCAGCAGCCTCCAGGGGACAGGGGGCGATACGCAGTATTTT CASSLQGTGGDTQYF
TRBJ1-2 - - TRBV27 TGTGCCAGCAGCCCCCGGGGAGGCTATGGCTACACCTTC CASSPRGGYGYTF
TRBJ2-5 TRBD1 - TRBV18 TGTGCCAGCTCACCACGCGCACCGGGACAGGGTATGGAGACCCAGTACTTC CASSPRAPGQGMETQYF
TRBJ1-2 - - TRBV29-1 TGCAGCGTTACCCCAGGGGTGAACGATTTTGGCTACACCTTC CSVTPGVNDFGYTF
TRBJ2-5 - - TRBV6-5 TGTGCCAGCACCCGCGAGGGGACAGAGACCCAGTACTTC CASTREGTETQYF
TRBJ2-2 TRBD1 - TRBV18 TGTGCCAGCTCACCATACGGACAGGGCACCGGGGAGCTGTTTTTT CASSPYGQGTGELFF
TRBJ1-1 TRBD1 - TRBV27 TGTGCCAGCAGTTTAACCGGGACAGTGAACACTGAAGCTTTCTTT CASSLTGTVNTEAFF
TRBJ2-1 - - TRBV3-1/TRBV3-2 TGTGCCAGCAGCAACAACAGGGAGTCGGGTTTGGACAATGAGCAGTTCTTC CASSNNRESGLDNEQFF
TRBJ1-2 TRBD1 - TRBV18 TGTGCCAGCTCACCGGGACAGGAACGCGCTGGCTACACCTTC CASSPGQERAGYTF
TRBJ2-7 - - TRBV7-2 TGTGCCAGCAGCTTTTCGACCCGGGGTGAGCAGTACTTC CASSFSTRGEQYF
TRBJ1-1 - - TRBV5-1 TGCGCCAGCAGCTTGTCCCGCTTCACCCAATCCGGGGGGCAGCGTACTGAAGCTTTCTTT CASSLSRFTQSGGQRTEAFF
TRBJ2-1 TRBD1 - TRBV10-3 TGTGCCATCGGAACCAGGGGGCCAGAGGGCAATGAGCAGTTCTTC CAIGTRGPEGNEQFF
TRBJ1-1 - - TRBV2 TGTGCCAGCACCCTAACTAGGGCCCCGAACACTGAAGCTTTCTTT CASTLTRAPNTEAFF
TRBJ2-1 TRBD2 - TRBV7-9 TGTGCCAGCAGCTCACTAGCGGGGGGGCCTGGTGAGCAGTTCTTC CASSSLAGGPGEQFF
TRBJ1-1 TRBD1 - TRBV5-1 TGCGCCAGCAGCTCAAACCTCCCGGGACAGGGCAACACTGAAGCTTTCTTT CASSSNLPGQGNTEAFF
TRBJ2-5 - - TRBV18 TGTGCCAGCTCACCTAAGAGGGAGACCCAGTACTTC CASSPKRETQYF
TRBJ1-2 - few TRBV30 TGTGCCTGGAGCCTAGACGTAACACGGGATGGGCACTATGGCTACACCTTC CAWSLDVTRDGHYGYTF
TRBJ2-5 TRBD1 - TRBV6-5 TGTGCCAGCAGGCCCCCAGGGGGCGAGACCCAGTACTTC CASRPPGGETQYF
TRBJ2-4 TRBD2 - TRBV15 TGTGCCACCAGCAGAGGGGTCGGACTAGCGGGTAAAATAGGCAAAAACATTCAGTACTTC CATSRGVGLAGKIGKNIQYF
TRBJ2-1 - - TRBV9 TGTGCCAGCAGCGGAAACTCCCTTGGTGAGCAGTTCTTC CASSGNSLGEQFF
TRBJ2-7 TRBD1 - TRBV12-3/TRBV12-4 TGTGCCAGCAGCCGTAACAGGGGGTACGAGCAGTACTTC CASSRNRGYEQYF
TRBJ2-7 - - TRBV6-4 TGTGCCAGCAGTGAATCTCATGTATCGGATGAGCAGTACTTC CASSESHVSDEQYF
TRBJ2-1 - once TRBV6-5 TGTGCCAGCAGTTACTCGGCCAGATACAATGAGCAGTTCTTC CASSYSARYNEQFF
TRBJ2-1 - - TRBV2 TGTGCCAGCAGTGTATATGGGGACCCCTACAATGAGCAGTTCTTC CASSVYGDPYNEQFF
TRBJ2-3 TRBD2 - TRBV18 TGTGCCAGCTCACTCGGGACTAGCGGGGTAGCAGATACGCAGTATTTT CASSLGTSGVADTQYF